These 4 T cell receptor beta chains were all obtained from the same sample, sequenced in a study of blood T cell repertoires in COVID-19. Libraries were prepared by immunoSEQ multiplex PCR; TCRdb keeps only in-frame clonotypes and omits some of them. The sample has some 150,000 clones, 70% to 90% seen once; the top ten hold approximately 3.5%. Source material: peripheral blood. These receptor sequences come from a man between 65 and 80 years old with acute or convalescent COVID-19.

This chain links TRBV2 with TRBJ2-7; 7 bases match TRBD2. The junction had 6 bases not matched to a gene; V was cut back by 4 bases and J by 0 bases. There are 15 residues in the CDR3. CDR1 and CDR2 (germline): SNHLY, FYNNEI. CDR3 loop: CASSVGGYSSYEQYF. Written as DNA, the CDR3 is TGTGCCAGCAGTGTGGGAGGGTATAGCTCCTACGAGCAGTACTTC.

The chain joins TRBV2 to TRBJ2-3, with D perhaps matching TRBD2 (5 bases). The V end was cut by 6 bases, the J end by 5 bases, with 18 bases between. From germline, CDR1 is SNHLY and CDR2 FYNNEI. CDR3 size: 15 residues. The CDR3 loop reads CASSRLVSEGDTQYF. Written as DNA, the CDR3 is TGTGCCAGCAGCCGACTCGTCTCTGAGGGAGATACGCAGTATTTT.

The chain employs TRBV3-1 (or the pseudogene TRBV3-2) and TRBJ2-3; no clear D gene. CDR1 and CDR2 from the germline V gene are LGHDT and YNNKEL (reference sequence). The CDR3 extends over 16 amino acids. V was cut by 1 base and J by 2 bases, with 13 bases left in between. CDR3 region: CASSQALQNTTDTQYF. The CDR3 coding sequence is TGTGCCAGCAGCCAAGCCCTACAGAATACCACAGATACGCAGTATTTT.

The V call is TRBV10-1, the J call TRBJ2-7; D is undetermined. The germline CDR1 and CDR2 sequences are WNHNN and SYGVQD (reference sequence). The germline V and J ends were trimmed by 9 bases and 2 bases, with 14 bases remaining between them. The CDR3 is 13 residues long. This CDR3 reads CARNSGLPYEQYF. CDR3 in DNA: TGCGCCAGAAATTCAGGATTACCCTACGAGCAGTACTTC.